Below, 12 T cell receptor beta chains from the same sample are listed, as sequenced in a study of T-cell reconstitution after alpha-beta-depleted transplantation in children (dated by TCRdb to about 2016). Library generation was performed with PCR. Sequencer: Illumina HiSeq 2500. Molecular barcoding was employed in the preparation of TCR libraries, with unique molecular identifiers being used to normalize TCRbeta repertoire quantification. TCRdb ran its own pipeline on the public reads, namely fastp trimming at Q25 and MiXCR clone calling, and kept in-frame beta chains. Entries that share a CDR3 protein sequence are merged under the most common genes and DNA. Across this sample there are some 200,000 distinct CDR3 sequences, with 9% to 10% seen only once. The top ten constitute approximately 5% of the sample. Here the sequenced sample was PBMCs from the stem cell graft donor, taken from the stem cell graft. Receptors were obtained from a human donor who donated a stem cell graft to a child with SCID.

There are a few counts of this clonotype. J is TRBJ1-2 and V is TRBV7-3; D perhaps matches TRBD1 (5 bases). The CDR3 is 15 residues long. The germline V gene has CDR1 SGHTA and CDR2 FQGTGA. V was trimmed by 5 bases and J by 7 bases, leaving 20 bases between them. CDR3: CASSPGPAAGGGYTF. Written as DNA, the CDR3 is TGTGCCAGCAGCCCAGGGCCTGCCGCGGGGGGTGGCTACACCTTC.

To note about this clonotype: This may come from a read error, since a much larger clone is one base off. Since no conserved phenylalanine or tryptophan closes the CDR3, a read error is the likely cause. CDR3: CASSLRDSSYNEQFY. The CDR3 DNA reads TGTGCCAGCAGCCTAAGGGACAGCTCCTACAATGAGCAGTTCTAC. V and J are TRBV7-2 and TRBJ2-1; 7 nucleotides align to TRBD1. The germline gives CDR1 SGHTA, CDR2 FQGNSA. V trimming: 5 bases; J trimming: 0 bases; junction bases outside the gene matches: 4. The CDR3 has 15 amino acids.

This clonotype has ten or more counts. The chain employs TRBV9 and TRBJ2-2; 13 nucleotides line up with TRBD2. CDR1 SGDLS and CDR2 YYNGEE come from the germline V gene. The trim removed 0 bases at V and 10 bases at J, leaving 15 bases unmatched. The CDR3 spans 19 residues. Written as DNA, the CDR3 is TGTGCCAGCAGCGTAGGGACCTGGACTAGCGGGGGTCCGAAGCCGGAGCTGTTTTTT. It codes for CASSVGTWTSGGPKPELFF.

This clonotype showed up just a few times. V is TRBV29-1 and J is TRBJ2-7; a weak D match, TRBD2 (7 bases). Trimming stripped 3 bases from V and 4 bases from J, with 10 bases between. CDR3 size: 12 residues. CDR1 is SQVTM and CDR2 is ANQGSEA in the germline V gene. In DNA, the CDR3 is TGCAGCGTTGACGAGGGGGGGTACGAGCAGTACTTC. Its protein product is CSVDEGGYEQYF.

This clonotype was found many times. J is TRBJ2-1 and V is TRBV20-1, with 11 bases aligning to TRBD1. The V segment lost 8 bases and the J segment 6 bases; nucleotides outside the gene matches: 9. The CDR3 is made up of 14 amino acids. Germline V CDR1 and CDR2: DFQATT, SNEGSKA (reference sequence). Here the CDR3 DNA reads TGCAGTACCTCTACCGGGACAGGGGGCAATGAGCAGTTCTTC. Encoded protein: CSTSTGTGGNEQFF.

This clonotype has a count of ten or more. The chain carries TRBV7-8 and TRBJ1-1; maybe TRBD1 (5 bases). The CDR3 has 14 amino acids. From germline, CDR1 is SGHVS and CDR2 FQNEAQ. With 0 bases removed from V and 10 bases from J, the gap between germline ends came to 15 bases. DNA for the CDR3: TGTGCCAGCAGCTTAGCGGGTTTCGGGACGAGAGCTTTCTTT. Translation gives CASSLAGFGTRAFF.

This clonotype was counted at least ten times. The genes are TRBV2 and TRBJ2-7, with D possibly matching TRBD1 (6 bases). Germline CDR1 SNHLY, CDR2 FYNNEI. V lost 7 bases to trimming and J lost 4 bases, with 11 bases between them. This CDR3 comprises 12 residues. CDR3 region: CASTKDSYEQYF. As DNA, the CDR3 is TGTGCCAGCACCAAGGACAGTTACGAGCAGTACTTC.

This clonotype has just one count. V usage is TRBV7-2 and J usage is TRBJ1-1, with D possibly being TRBD1 (5 bases). This CDR3 comprises 16 residues. Per germline, CDR1 SGHTA and CDR2 FQGNSA. V was cut by 3 bases and J by 1 base, with 15 bases left in between. This CDR3 is CASSFQTGTANTEAFF. CDR3 in DNA: TGTGCCAGCAGCTTTCAGACCGGGACCGCGAACACTGAAGCTTTCTTT.

This clonotype was observed at least ten times. This chain links TRBV4-1 with TRBJ1-2; the D is unclear. V was trimmed by 2 bases and J by 4 bases, leaving 8 bases between them. CDR3 length equals 13 residues. The germline V gene has CDR1 MGHRA and CDR2 YSYEKL. Here the CDR3 reads CASSQQDSYGYTF. The CDR3 nucleotides are TGCGCCAGCAGCCAACAGGATAGCTATGGCTACACCTTC.

This clonotype has ten or more counts. The rearrangement uses TRBV5-1 and TRBJ2-3; D is uncertain. V lost 2 bases to trimming and J lost 2 bases, with 21 bases between them. This CDR3 has 18 residues. CDR1 and CDR2 from the germline V gene are SGHRS and YFSETQ. The CDR3 spells CASSLFTLATESTDTQYF. The CDR3 DNA reads TGCGCCAGCAGCTTATTCACTCTTGCGACTGAATCCACAGATACGCAGTATTTT.

This clonotype was found many times. The V and J genes are TRBV11-2 and TRBJ1-2, with D hard to call. Germline CDR1 SGHAT, CDR2 FQNNGV. This CDR3 comprises 12 residues. The V gene lost 4 bases and the J gene lost 8 bases, with 11 bases spanning the gap. CDR3 nucleotides: TGTGCCAGCAGCTCCCCTTCCGGGGGCTACACCTTC. Its protein is CASSSPSGGYTF.

This clonotype showed up many times. The chain combines TRBV5-1 with TRBJ2-3; TRBD2 matches 10 bases. Trimming cost V 0 bases and J 5 bases; bases outside gene matches: 6. The germline V gene has CDR1 SGHRS and CDR2 YFSETQ. CDR3 length: 16 residues. The DNA for the CDR3 is TGCGCCAGCAGCTTGGAGCCTAGCGGGGGAGTAGATACGCAGTATTTT. Its protein product is CASSLEPSGGVDTQYF.